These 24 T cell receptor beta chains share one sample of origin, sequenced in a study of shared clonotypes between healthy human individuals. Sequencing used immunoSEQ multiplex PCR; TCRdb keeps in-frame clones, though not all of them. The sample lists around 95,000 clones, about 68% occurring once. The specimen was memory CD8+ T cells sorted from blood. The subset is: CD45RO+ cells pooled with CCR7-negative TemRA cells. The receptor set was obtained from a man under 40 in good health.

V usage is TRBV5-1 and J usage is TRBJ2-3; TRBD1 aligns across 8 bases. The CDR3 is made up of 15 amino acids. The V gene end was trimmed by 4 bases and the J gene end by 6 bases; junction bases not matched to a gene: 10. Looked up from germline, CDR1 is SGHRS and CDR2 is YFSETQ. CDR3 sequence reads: CASSQDRVGWDTQYF. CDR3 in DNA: TGCGCCAGCAGCCAGGACAGGGTCGGATGGGATACGCAGTATTTT.

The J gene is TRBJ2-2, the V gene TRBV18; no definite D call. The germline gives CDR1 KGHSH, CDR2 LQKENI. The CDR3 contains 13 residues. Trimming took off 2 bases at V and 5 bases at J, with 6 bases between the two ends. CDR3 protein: CASSPVGTGELFF. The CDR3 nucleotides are TGTGCCAGCTCACCAGTCGGGACCGGGGAGCTGTTTTTT.

The chain's CDR3 is CASSEGGGKETQYF. Here the CDR3 DNA reads TGTGCCAGCAGTGAGGGAGGAGGGAAGGAGACCCAGTACTTC. This chain connects TRBV9 to TRBJ2-5, with a tentative D call TRBD2 (6 bases). Trimming stripped 5 bases from V and 5 bases from J, with 16 bases between. Germline CDR1 is SGDLS and CDR2 is YYNGEE. This CDR3 contains 14 residues.

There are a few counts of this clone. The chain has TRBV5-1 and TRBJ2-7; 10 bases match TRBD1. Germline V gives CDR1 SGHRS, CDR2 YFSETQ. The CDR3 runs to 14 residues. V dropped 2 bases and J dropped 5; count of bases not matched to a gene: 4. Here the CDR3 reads CASSLGTGDHEQYF. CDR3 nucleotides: TGCGCCAGCAGCTTAGGGACAGGGGACCACGAGCAGTACTTC. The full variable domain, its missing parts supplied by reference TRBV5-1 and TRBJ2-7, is KAGVTQTPRYLIKTRGQQVTLSCSPISGHRSVSWYQQTPGQGLQFLFEYFSETQRNKGNFPGRFSGRQFSNSRSEMNVSTLELGDSALYLCASSLGTGDHEQYFGPGTRLTVT.

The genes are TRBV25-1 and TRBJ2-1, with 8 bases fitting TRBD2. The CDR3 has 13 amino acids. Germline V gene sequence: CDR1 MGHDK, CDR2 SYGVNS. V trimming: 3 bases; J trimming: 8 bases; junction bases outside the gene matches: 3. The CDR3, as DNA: TGTGCCAGCAGTGACGGGAGGGCGGATGAGCAGTTCTTC. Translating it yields CASSDGRADEQFF.

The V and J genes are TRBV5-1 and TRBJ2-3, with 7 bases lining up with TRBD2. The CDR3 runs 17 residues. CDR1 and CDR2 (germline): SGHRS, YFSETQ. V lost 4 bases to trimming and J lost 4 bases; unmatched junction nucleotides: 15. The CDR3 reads CASSGRLSGTIPDTQYF. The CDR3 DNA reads TGCGCCAGCAGCGGCCGACTGAGCGGGACGATCCCAGATACGCAGTATTTT.

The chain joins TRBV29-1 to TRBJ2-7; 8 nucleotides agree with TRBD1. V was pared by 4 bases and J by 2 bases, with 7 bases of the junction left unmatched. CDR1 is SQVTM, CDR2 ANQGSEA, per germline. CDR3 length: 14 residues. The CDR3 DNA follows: TGCAGCGTTGGAGACAGGGGTCGTACCTACGAGCAGTACTTC. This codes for CSVGDRGRTYEQYF.

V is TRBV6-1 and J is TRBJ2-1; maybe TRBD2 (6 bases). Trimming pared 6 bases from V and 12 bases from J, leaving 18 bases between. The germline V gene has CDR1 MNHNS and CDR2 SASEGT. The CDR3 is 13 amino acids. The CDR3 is CASRMGVEGPQFF. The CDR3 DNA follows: TGTGCCAGCAGGATGGGGGTGGAGGGCCCGCAGTTCTTC.

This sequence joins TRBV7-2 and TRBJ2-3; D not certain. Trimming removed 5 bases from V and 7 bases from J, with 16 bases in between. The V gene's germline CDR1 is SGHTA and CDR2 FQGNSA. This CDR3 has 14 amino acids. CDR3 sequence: CASSPPNLAYTQYF. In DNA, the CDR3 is TGTGCCAGCAGCCCACCGAATCTCGCCTATACGCAGTATTTT.

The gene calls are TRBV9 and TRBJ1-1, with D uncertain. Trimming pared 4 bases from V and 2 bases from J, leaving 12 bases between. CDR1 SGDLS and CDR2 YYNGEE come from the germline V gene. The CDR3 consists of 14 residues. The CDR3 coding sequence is TGTGCCAGCAGCCCGACGGTCTCCAACACTGAAGCTTTCTTT. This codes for CASSPTVSNTEAFF. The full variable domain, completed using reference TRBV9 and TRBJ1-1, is DSGVTQTPKHLITATGQRVTLRCSPRSGDLSVYWYQQSLDQGLQFLIQYYNGEERAKGNILERFSAQQFPDLHSELNLSSLELGDSALYFCASSPTVSNTEAFFGQGTRLTVV.

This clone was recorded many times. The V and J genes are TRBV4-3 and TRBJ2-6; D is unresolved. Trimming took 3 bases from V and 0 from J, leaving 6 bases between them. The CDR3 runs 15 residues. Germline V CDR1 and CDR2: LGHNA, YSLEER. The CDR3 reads CASSQGLSGANVLTF. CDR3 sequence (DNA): TGCGCCAGCAGCCAGGGCCTCTCTGGGGCCAACGTCCTGACTTTC.

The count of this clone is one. The CDR3 here is CASSMITANYGYTF. The CDR3 DNA is TGTGCCAGTAGTATGATCACAGCTAACTATGGCTACACCTTC. J is TRBJ1-2 and V is TRBV19, with D uncertain. CDR1 is LNHDA, CDR2 SQIVND, per germline (reference sequence). V lost 3 bases and J 0 bases, leaving 8 bases between the germline ends. The CDR3 loop spans 14 amino acids.

The CDR3, as DNA: TGTGCCAGCAGCTGGACTAGCGGGAGGGGAAACAATGAGCAGTTCTTC. Residues: CASSWTSGRGNNEQFF. V is TRBV11-2 and J is TRBJ2-1, with 15 nucleotides matching TRBD2. CDR3 length: 16 residues. The germline V gene has CDR1 SGHAT and CDR2 FQNNGV. The trim removed 4 bases at V and 5 bases at J, leaving 3 bases unmatched.

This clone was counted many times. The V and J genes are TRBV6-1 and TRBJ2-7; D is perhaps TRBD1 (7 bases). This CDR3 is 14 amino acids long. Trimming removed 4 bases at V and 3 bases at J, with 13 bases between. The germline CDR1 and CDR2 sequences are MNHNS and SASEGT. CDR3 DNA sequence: TGTGCCAGCAGTGTCGGCAGGGGGGACTACGAGCAGTACTTC. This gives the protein CASSVGRGDYEQYF.

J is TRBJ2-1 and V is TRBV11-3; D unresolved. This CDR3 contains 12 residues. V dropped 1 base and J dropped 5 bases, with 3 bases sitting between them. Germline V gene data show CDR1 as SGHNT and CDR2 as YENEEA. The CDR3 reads CASSLGDNEQFF. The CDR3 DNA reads TGTGCCAGCAGCTTAGGGGACAATGAGCAGTTCTTC.

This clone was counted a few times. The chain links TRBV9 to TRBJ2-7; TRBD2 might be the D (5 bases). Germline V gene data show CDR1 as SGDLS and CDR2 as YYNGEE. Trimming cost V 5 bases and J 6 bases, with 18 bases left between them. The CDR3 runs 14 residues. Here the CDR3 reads CASSLGVIPCEQYF. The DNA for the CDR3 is TGTGCCAGCAGTTTGGGAGTGATCCCCTGCGAGCAGTACTTC.

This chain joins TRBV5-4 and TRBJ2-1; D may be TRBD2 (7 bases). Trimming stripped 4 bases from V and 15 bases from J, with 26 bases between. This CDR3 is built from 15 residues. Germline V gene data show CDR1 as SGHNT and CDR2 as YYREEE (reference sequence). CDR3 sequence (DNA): TGTGCCAGCAGCCCATCAAACCCGTATAACGGGGGGCTGTTCTTC. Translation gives CASSPSNPYNGGLFF.

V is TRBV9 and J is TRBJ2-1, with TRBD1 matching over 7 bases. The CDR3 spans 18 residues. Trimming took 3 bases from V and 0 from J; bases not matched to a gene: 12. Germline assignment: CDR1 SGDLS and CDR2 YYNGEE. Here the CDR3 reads CASSARNRGPFSYNEQFF. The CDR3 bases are TGTGCCAGCAGCGCCCGTAACAGGGGTCCTTTCTCCTACAATGAGCAGTTCTTC.

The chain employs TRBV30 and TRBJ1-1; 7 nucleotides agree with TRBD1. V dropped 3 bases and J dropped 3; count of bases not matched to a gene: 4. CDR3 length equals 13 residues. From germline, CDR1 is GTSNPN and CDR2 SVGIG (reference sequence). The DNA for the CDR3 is TGTGCCTGGAGCGCCAGGGGGTACACTGAAGCTTTCTTT. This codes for CAWSARGYTEAFF.

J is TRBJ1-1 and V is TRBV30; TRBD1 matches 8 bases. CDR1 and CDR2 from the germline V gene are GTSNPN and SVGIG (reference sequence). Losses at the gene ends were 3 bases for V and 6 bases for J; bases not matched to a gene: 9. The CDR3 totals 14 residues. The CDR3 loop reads CAWRRTGFVSEAFF. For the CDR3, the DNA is TGTGCCTGGAGAAGGACAGGGTTCGTTTCTGAAGCTTTCTTT. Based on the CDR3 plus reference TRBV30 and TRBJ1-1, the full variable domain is SQTIHQWPATLVQPVGSPLSLECTVEGTSNPNLYWYRQAAGRGLQLLFYSVGIGQISSEVPQNLSASRPQDRQFILSSKKLLLSDSGFYLCAWRRTGFVSEAFFGQGTRLTVV.

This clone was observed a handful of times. The CDR3 here is CASSPTGRREEQFF. For the CDR3, the DNA is TGTGCCAGCAGCCCGACAGGGCGCCGCGAAGAGCAGTTCTTC. The V call is TRBV9, the J call TRBJ2-1; 7 positions agree with TRBD1. Trimming cost V 4 bases and J 10 bases; bases outside gene matches: 11. This CDR3 contains 14 residues. Germline values: CDR1 SGDLS, CDR2 YYNGEE.

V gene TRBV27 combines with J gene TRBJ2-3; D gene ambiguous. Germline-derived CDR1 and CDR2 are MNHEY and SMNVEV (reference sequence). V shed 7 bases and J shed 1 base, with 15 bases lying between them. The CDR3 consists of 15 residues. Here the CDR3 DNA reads TGTGCCAGCAACCCCCGCAGTGGGGGCACAGATACGCAGTATTTT. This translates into CASNPRSGGTDTQYF.

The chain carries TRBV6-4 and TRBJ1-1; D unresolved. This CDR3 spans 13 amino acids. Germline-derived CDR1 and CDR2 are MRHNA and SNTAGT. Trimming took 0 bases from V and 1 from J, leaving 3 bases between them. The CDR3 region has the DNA TGTGCCAGCAGTGACTCGCAGAACACTGAAGCTTTCTTT. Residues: CASSDSQNTEAFF.

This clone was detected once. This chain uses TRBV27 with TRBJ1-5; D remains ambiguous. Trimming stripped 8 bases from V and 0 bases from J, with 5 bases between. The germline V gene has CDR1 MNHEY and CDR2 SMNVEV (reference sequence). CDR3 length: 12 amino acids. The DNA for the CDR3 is TGTGCCAGCGGGCGTAGCAATCAGCCCCAGCATTTT. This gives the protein CASGRSNQPQHF.